This note documents a single T cell receptor beta chain sequence. Its matching antigen is unknown. This sample is drawn from a study of OX40 agonist ivuxolimab in advanced cancers. On the study more broadly: Ivuxolimab, which patients received intravenously every 2 weeks, was dosed at 0.01 to 10 mg/kg.

The study, taken as a whole, reports: Partly responding patients at 0.1-3.0 mg/kg showed some of the smallest clonal expansion.

The CDR3 length is 14 residues. V shed 2 bases, J shed 9 bases, and the junction held 4 bases outside the gene matches. In germline, CDR1 is ENHRY, CDR2 SYGVKD. Measured with immunoSEQ multiplex PCR; TCRdb has only the in-frame clones, and not every one. The table includes fewer than 65,000 clones, less than 85% detected once. It was autoimmune disease history or systemic immunosuppression that excluded patients. Baseline, cycle 4 day 1, and cycle 7 day 1 were the blood sampling points. The sample in question was CD4+ or CD8+ T cells sorted from blood, obtained in a trial of the OX40 agonist ivuxolimab. This chain uses TRBV10-3 with TRBJ1-6; 7 bases map to TRBD1. The receptor was isolated from an adult with an advanced solid tumor such as melanoma, head and neck, liver or kidney cancer. The CDR3 coding sequence is TGTGCCATCAGTGAGGAAACAGGGGTTTCACCCCTCCACTTT. It yields the protein CAISEETGVSPLHF.